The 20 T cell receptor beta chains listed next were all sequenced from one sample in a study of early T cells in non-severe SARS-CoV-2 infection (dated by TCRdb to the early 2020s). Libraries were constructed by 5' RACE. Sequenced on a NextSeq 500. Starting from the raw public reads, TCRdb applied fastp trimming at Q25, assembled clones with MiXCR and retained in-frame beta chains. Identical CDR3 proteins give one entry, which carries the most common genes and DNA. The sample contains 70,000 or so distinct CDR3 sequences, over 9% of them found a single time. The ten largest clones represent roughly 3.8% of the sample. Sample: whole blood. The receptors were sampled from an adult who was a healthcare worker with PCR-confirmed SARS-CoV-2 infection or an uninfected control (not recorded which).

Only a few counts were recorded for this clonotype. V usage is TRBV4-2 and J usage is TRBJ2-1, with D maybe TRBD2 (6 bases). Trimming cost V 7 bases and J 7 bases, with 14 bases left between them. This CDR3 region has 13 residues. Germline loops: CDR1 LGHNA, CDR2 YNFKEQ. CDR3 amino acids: CASTPGVGNEQFF. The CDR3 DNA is TGTGCCAGCACCCCGGGAGTCGGGAATGAGCAGTTCTTC.

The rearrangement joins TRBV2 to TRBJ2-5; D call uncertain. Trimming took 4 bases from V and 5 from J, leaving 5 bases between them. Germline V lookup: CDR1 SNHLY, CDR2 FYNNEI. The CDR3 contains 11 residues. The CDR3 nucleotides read TGTGCCAGCAGTGTCACCGAGACCCAGTACTTC. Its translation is CASSVTETQYF.

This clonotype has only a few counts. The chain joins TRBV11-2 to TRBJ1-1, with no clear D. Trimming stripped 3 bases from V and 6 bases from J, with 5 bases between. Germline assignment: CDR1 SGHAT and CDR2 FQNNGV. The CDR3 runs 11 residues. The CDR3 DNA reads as TGTGCCAGCAGCTTGATCTCTGAAGCTTTCTTT. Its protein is CASSLISEAFF.

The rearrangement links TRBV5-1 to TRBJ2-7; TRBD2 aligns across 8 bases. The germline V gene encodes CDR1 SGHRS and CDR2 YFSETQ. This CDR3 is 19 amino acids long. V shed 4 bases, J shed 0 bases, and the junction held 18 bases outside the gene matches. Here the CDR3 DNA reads TGCGCCAGCAGCGCCGGCGCTGGCGGACTAGCCGAGAGCTCCTACGAGCAGTACTTC. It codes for CASSAGAGGLAESSYEQYF.

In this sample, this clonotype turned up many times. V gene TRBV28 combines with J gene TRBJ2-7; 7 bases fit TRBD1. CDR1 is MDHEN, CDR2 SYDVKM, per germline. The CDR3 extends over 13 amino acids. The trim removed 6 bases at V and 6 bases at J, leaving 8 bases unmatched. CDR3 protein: CASSDRVPSEQYF. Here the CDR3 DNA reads TGTGCCAGCAGCGACAGGGTACCGTCCGAGCAGTACTTC. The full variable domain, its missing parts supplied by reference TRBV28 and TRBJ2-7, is DVKVTQSSRYLVKRTGEKVFLECVQDMDHENMFWYRQDPGLGLRLIYFSYDVKMKEKGDIPEGYSVSREKKERFSLILESASTNQTSMYLCASSDRVPSEQYFGPGTRLTVT.

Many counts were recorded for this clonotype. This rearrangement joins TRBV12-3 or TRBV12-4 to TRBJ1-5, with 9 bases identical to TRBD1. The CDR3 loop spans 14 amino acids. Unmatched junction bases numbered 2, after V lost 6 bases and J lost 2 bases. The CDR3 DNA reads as TGTGCCAGCAGCCGGGACAGGGGCAATCAGCCCCAGCATTTT. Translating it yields CASSRDRGNQPQHF.

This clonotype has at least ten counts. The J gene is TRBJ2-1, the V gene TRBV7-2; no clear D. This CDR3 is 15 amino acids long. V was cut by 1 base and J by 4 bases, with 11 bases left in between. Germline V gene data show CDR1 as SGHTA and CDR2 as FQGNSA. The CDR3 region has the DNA TGTGCCAGCAGCTTAGTAGATGGCTGGTACAATGAGCAGTTCTTC. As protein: CASSLVDGWYNEQFF.

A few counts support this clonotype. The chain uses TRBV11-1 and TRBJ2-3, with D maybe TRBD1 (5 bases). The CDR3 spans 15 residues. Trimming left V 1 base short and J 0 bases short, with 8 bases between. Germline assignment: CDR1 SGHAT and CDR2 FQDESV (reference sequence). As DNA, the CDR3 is TGTGCCAGCAGCTTAGATGCAGGGAGCACAGATACGCAGTATTTT. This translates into CASSLDAGSTDTQYF.

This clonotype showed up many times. The DNA for the CDR3 is TGTGCCAGCAGTCTGACACACCAAGAGACCCAGTACTTC. Its translation: CASSLTHQETQYF. The V call is TRBV7-6, the J call TRBJ2-5; D unclear. This CDR3 contains 13 residues. CDR1 and CDR2 (germline): SGHVS, FNYEAQ. Trimming removed 6 bases from V and 0 bases from J, with 8 bases in between.

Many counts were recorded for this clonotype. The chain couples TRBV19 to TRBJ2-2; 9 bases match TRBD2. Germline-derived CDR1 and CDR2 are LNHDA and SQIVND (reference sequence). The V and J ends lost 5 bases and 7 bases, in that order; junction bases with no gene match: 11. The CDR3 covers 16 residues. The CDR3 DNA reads TGTGCCAGTAGTCCCCGGCTAGCGGGAACCGACGGGGAGCTGTTTTTT. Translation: CASSPRLAGTDGELFF.

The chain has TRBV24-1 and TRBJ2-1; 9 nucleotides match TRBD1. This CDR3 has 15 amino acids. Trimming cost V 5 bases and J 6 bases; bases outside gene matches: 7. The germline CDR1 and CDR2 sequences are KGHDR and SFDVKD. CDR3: CATSGLTGGVNEQFF. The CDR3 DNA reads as TGTGCCACCAGTGGCCTGACAGGGGGGGTCAATGAGCAGTTCTTC.

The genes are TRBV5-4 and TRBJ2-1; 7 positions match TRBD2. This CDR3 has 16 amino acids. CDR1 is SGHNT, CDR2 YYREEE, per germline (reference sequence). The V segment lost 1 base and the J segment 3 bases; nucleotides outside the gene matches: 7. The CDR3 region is CASSLRWASGYNEQFF. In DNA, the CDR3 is TGTGCCAGCAGCTTGAGGTGGGCTAGCGGCTACAATGAGCAGTTCTTC.

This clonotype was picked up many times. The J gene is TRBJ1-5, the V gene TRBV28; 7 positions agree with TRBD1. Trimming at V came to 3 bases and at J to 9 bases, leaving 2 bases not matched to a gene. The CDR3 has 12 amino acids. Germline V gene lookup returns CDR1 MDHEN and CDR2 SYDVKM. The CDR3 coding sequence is TGTGCCAGCAGTTTTCAGGGGGGGCCCCAGCATTTT. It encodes CASSFQGGPQHF.

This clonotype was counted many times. This CDR3 is CASSLAAGSSTNEKLFF. The CDR3 nucleotides read TGCGCCAGCAGCTTGGCGGCGGGGTCCTCAACTAATGAAAAACTGTTTTTT. V usage is TRBV5-1 and J usage is TRBJ1-4, with D unclear. Germline-derived CDR1 and CDR2 are SGHRS and YFSETQ. The CDR3 is made up of 17 amino acids. The ends were cut back, 0 bases at V and 0 bases at J, with 12 bases in the middle.

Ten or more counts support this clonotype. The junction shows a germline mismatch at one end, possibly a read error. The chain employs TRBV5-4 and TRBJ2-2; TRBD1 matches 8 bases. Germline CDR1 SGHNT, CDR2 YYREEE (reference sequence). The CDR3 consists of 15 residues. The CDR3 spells CASTLDRANTGELFF. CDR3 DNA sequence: TGTGCCAGCACCTTGGACAGGGCGAACACCGGGGAGCTGTTTTTT. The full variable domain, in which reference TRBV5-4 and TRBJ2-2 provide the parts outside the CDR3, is ETGVTQSPTHLIKTRGQQVTLRCSSQSGHNTVSWYQQALGQGPQFIFQYYREEENGRGNFPPRFSGLQFPNYSSELNVNALELDDSALYLCASTLDRANTGELFFGEGSRLTVL.

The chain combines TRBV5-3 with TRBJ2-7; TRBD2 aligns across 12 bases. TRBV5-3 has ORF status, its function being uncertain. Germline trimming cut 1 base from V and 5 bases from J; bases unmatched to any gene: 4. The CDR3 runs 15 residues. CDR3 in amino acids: CARSLKLAGGNEQYF. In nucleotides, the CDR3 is TGTGCCAGAAGCTTGAAACTAGCGGGAGGTAACGAGCAGTACTTC.

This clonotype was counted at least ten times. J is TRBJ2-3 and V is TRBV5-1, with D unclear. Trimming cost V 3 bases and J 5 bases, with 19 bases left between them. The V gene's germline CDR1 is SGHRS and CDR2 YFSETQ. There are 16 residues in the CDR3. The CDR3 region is CASSSMVGPPQDTQYF. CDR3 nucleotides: TGCGCCAGCAGCTCAATGGTGGGTCCTCCTCAAGATACGCAGTATTTT.

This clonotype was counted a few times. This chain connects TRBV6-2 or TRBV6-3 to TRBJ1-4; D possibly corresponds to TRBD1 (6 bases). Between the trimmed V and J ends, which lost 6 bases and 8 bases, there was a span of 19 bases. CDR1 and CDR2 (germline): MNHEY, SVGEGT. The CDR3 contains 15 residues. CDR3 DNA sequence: TGTGCCAGCAGCTCTGCCGGGACATCCGCCGAAAAACTGTTTTTT. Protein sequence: CASSSAGTSAEKLFF.

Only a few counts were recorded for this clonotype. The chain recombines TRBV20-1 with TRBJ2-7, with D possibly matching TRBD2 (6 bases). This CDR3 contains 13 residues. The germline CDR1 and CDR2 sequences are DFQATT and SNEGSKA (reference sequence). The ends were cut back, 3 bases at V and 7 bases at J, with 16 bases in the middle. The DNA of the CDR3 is TGCAGTGCTAGCGGGAGCGGGTTGGGGGAGCAGTACTTC. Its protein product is CSASGSGLGEQYF.

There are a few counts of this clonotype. CDR3 sequence reads: CASSQVLGTPNTGELFF. The CDR3 DNA reads as TGTGCCAGCAGCCAAGTATTGGGGACCCCGAACACCGGGGAGCTGTTTTTT. J is TRBJ2-2 and V is TRBV3-1, with D perhaps TRBD1 or TRBD2 (5 bases each). Germline-derived CDR1 and CDR2 are LGHDT and YNNKEL (reference sequence). The V end was cut by 1 base, the J end by 0 bases, with 12 bases between. This CDR3 has 17 residues.